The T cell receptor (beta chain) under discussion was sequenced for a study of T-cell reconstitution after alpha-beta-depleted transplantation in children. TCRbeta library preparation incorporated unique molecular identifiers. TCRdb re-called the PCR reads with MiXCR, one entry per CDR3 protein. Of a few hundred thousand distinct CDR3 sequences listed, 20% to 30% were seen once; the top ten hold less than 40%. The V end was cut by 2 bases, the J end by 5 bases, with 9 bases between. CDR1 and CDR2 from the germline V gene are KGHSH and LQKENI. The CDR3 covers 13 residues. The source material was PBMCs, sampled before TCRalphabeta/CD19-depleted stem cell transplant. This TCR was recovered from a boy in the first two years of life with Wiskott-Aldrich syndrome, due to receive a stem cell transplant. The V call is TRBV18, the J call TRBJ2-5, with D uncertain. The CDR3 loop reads CASSPVPRETQYF. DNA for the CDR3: TGTGCCAGCTCACCAGTCCCTCGGGAGACCCAGTACTTC.